These 19 T cell receptor beta chains share one sample of origin, sequenced in a study of shared clonotypes between healthy human individuals. Produced via immunoSEQ multiplex PCR; TCRdb's table is partial and in-frame only. The sample gives a few hundred thousand clones, around two thirds of which show up once; 9% to 12% is in the top ten. The source material was memory CD4+ T cells sorted from blood. The sample's subset: CD45RA-negative fraction. All receptors derive from a man between 25 and 39 years old in good health.

As regards this clone: A read error may account for a junction end that differs from germline. This chain connects TRBV23-1 to TRBJ2-7; D is perhaps TRBD1 or TRBD2 (5 bases each). TRBV23-1 is flagged as an ORF with uncertain function. The length of the CDR3 is 14 residues. The CDR3 nucleotides are TGCGCCAGCAGTCAACGCACCAGGGAGCCCCAGTCTGACTTC. It specifies CASSQRTREPQSDF.

CDR3 loop: CASSPPPGGYEQYF. CDR3 sequence (DNA): TGTGCCAGCAGTCCCCCCCCAGGGGGATACGAGCAGTACTTC. The chain links TRBV14 to TRBJ2-7; 7 bases map to TRBD1. The V segment lost 6 bases and the J segment 4 bases; nucleotides outside the gene matches: 9. This CDR3 contains 14 residues. Germline CDR1 reads SGHDN; CDR2 reads FVKESK.

The chain combines TRBV28 with TRBJ1-5; D might be TRBD1 (6 bases). CDR3 size: 14 residues. Trimming removed 3 bases at V and 3 bases at J, with 9 bases between. Germline lookup yields CDR1 MDHEN and CDR2 SYDVKM. The CDR3 region is CASSFTGLNQPQHF. The CDR3 DNA reads as TGTGCCAGCAGTTTTACAGGGCTCAATCAGCCCCAGCATTTT.

This clone turned up a few times. The gene calls are TRBV7-2 and TRBJ2-6; D not resolved. The CDR3 totals 15 residues. Germline CDR1 is SGHTA and CDR2 is FQGNSA. V gave up 6 bases and J gave up 2 bases, with 11 bases separating them. CDR3 sequence: CASSFVSTGANVLTF. The CDR3 DNA is TGTGCCAGCAGTTTCGTATCTACTGGGGCCAACGTCCTGACTTTC.

The chain joins TRBV15 to TRBJ2-7; D might be TRBD2 (7 bases). The germline gives CDR1 LNHNV, CDR2 YYDKDF (reference sequence). The CDR3 length is 15 residues. Trimming took 1 base from V and 8 from J, leaving 18 bases between them. Here the CDR3 reads CATSRAGGEIVQQYF. As DNA, the CDR3 is TGTGCCACCAGCAGAGCGGGGGGCGAGATTGTCCAGCAGTACTTC.

The genes are TRBV18 and TRBJ2-2; D uncertain. The CDR3 is made up of 14 amino acids. V was trimmed by 4 bases and J by 1 base, leaving 7 bases between them. The germline CDR1 and CDR2 sequences are KGHSH and LQKENI. This CDR3 is CASSRPGNTGELFF. The CDR3, as DNA: TGTGCCAGCTCACGTCCAGGGAACACCGGGGAGCTGTTTTTT.

The gene calls are TRBV5-5 and TRBJ2-3; D tentatively fits TRBD1 or TRBD2 (5 bases each). Germline V gives CDR1 SGHKS, CDR2 YYEKEE (reference sequence). This CDR3 is built from 15 residues. Trimming pared 10 bases from V and 0 bases from J, leaving 18 bases between. The CDR3 DNA reads TGTGCCTCGCAGAGGGGTCAGCCTAGCACAGATACGCAGTATTTT. As protein: CASQRGQPSTDTQYF.

This clone came up a few times. The chain combines TRBV7-6 with TRBJ2-2; TRBD2 matches at 7 bases. Germline V gene data show CDR1 as SGHVS and CDR2 as FNYEAQ. V gave up 5 bases and J gave up 3 bases; unmatched junction bases: 12. The CDR3 contains 17 residues. The CDR3 coding sequence is TGTGCCAGCAGCCCCCTTGGCGGGAGTCAGGACACCGGGGAGCTGTTTTTT. Translating it yields CASSPLGGSQDTGELFF.

This clone has a handful of counts. The chain links TRBV7-9 to TRBJ1-2; no reliable D call. The germline V gene encodes CDR1 SEHNR and CDR2 FQNEAQ (reference sequence). V lost 5 bases to trimming and J lost 3 bases, with 10 bases between them. The CDR3 runs 13 residues. The CDR3 bases are TGTGCCAGCAGCATGATGGATTACTATGGCTACACCTTC. This translates into CASSMMDYYGYTF.

This sequence joins TRBV2 and TRBJ2-1; D is ambiguous. The germline V gene has CDR1 SNHLY and CDR2 FYNNEI. This CDR3 has 14 amino acids. V was trimmed by 9 bases and J by 4 bases, leaving 16 bases between them. CDR3 region: CASTLVRAYNEQFF. The DNA of the CDR3 is TGTGCCAGTACCCTAGTGAGAGCTTACAATGAGCAGTTCTTC.

The DNA for the CDR3 is TGTGCCAGCAGCAGGGAGCTCTATTCCTACGAGCAGTACTTC. It codes for CASSRELYSYEQYF. The chain employs TRBV27 and TRBJ2-7; TRBD1 or TRBD2 may be the D gene (5 bases each). The germline CDR1 and CDR2 sequences are MNHEY and SMNVEV (reference sequence). The CDR3 is 14 residues long. V lost 6 bases to trimming and J lost 1 base, with 13 bases between them.

This chain links TRBV18 with TRBJ2-7; the D gene is possibly TRBD2 (5 bases). Trimming took 6 bases from V and 5 from J, leaving 20 bases between them. This CDR3 region has 15 residues. The germline gives CDR1 KGHSH, CDR2 LQKENI. The CDR3 DNA reads TGTGCCAGCTCCCTCGGCGGGTCTCGTTGGGACGAGCAGTACTTC. Translated: CASSLGGSRWDEQYF.

The chain's CDR3 is CATRHLAGANTGELFF. The CDR3 coding sequence is TGTGCCACTAGACACTTAGCGGGAGCAAACACCGGGGAGCTGTTTTTT. The chain is built from TRBV19 and TRBJ2-2; 9 bases fit TRBD2. The germline V gene encodes CDR1 LNHDA and CDR2 SQIVND (reference sequence). This CDR3 spans 16 amino acids. V shed 10 bases, J shed 2 bases, and the junction held 11 bases outside the gene matches.

This chain joins TRBV11-3 and TRBJ2-3, with 9 nucleotides matching TRBD1. The CDR3 has 19 residues. Germline values: CDR1 SGHNT, CDR2 YENEEA. Trimming took 3 bases from V and 2 from J; bases not matched to a gene: 15. The CDR3 sequence: CASSFSPEPGQGPTDTQYF. Written as DNA, the CDR3 is TGTGCCAGCAGCTTCTCACCTGAGCCGGGACAGGGTCCCACAGATACGCAGTATTTT.

This CDR3 reads CASSAGTLGKNIQYF. CDR3 DNA sequence: TGTGCCAGCAGCGCTGGGACTCTAGGCAAAAACATTCAGTACTTC. The J gene is TRBJ2-4, the V gene TRBV9; D possibly corresponds to TRBD2 (6 bases). V was shortened by 3 bases and J by 3 bases, with 13 bases between the two germline ends. This CDR3 contains 15 residues. The germline gives CDR1 SGDLS, CDR2 YYNGEE.

The chain recombines TRBV15 with TRBJ2-7; a weak D match, TRBD1 (6 bases). This CDR3 comprises 16 residues. V gave up 0 bases and J gave up 1 base, with 13 bases separating them. Per the germline V gene, CDR1 is LNHNV and CDR2 is YYDKDF (reference sequence). CDR3 in amino acids: CATSRDIWDKSYEQYF. For the CDR3, the DNA is TGTGCCACCAGCAGAGATATTTGGGACAAATCCTACGAGCAGTACTTC.

This clone was observed once. The genes are TRBV30 and TRBJ1-1; D unresolved. The CDR3 runs 13 residues. Per the germline V gene, CDR1 is GTSNPN and CDR2 is SVGIG (reference sequence). Trimming took off 0 bases at V and 3 bases at J, with 8 bases between the two ends. This CDR3 reads CAWSVNWDTEAFF. DNA for the CDR3: TGTGCCTGGAGTGTAAATTGGGACACTGAAGCTTTCTTT.

The chain uses TRBV6-4 and TRBJ2-1; D is tentatively TRBD1 or TRBD2 (5 bases each). V lost 9 bases, J lost 6 bases, and 15 bases lay in between. Germline-derived CDR1 and CDR2 are MRHNA and SNTAGT. This CDR3 has 13 residues. CDR3 region: CASSGTPLNEQFF. As DNA, the CDR3 is TGTGCCAGTTCCGGGACCCCGCTCAATGAGCAGTTCTTC.

The table lists this clone with many counts. This rearrangement joins TRBV4-3 to TRBJ2-7; 7 nucleotides match TRBD2. This CDR3 has 18 amino acids. V was clipped by 3 bases and J by 1 base; unmatched bases: 15. CDR1 LGHNA and CDR2 YSLEER come from the germline V gene. CDR3 region: CASSQDTPIRGLSYEQYF. The DNA of the CDR3 is TGCGCCAGCAGCCAGGATACCCCCATAAGGGGACTATCCTACGAGCAGTACTTC.